The clone carrying this T cell receptor beta chain was recorded many times. What it binds is unknown. Time point: persistent/refractory GD, antithyroid drugs over 5 years with positive TRAb. PBMC RNA was the source of the TCR library. Patients met American Thyroid Association criteria for Graves' disease. This entry belongs to a study of regulatory T cells in long-lasting Graves disease. General study findings and limits: TCR diversity was lower in persistent Graves' patients than in newly diagnosed ones.

Library construction for TCR beta used iRepertoire HTBI primers and Arm-PCR of CDR3 regions. TCRdb independently ran MiXCR on the multiplex PCR reads; one entry per CDR3 protein. Of about 470,000 distinct CDR3 sequences listed, approximately 21% are singletons. Here the sequenced sample was peripheral blood mononuclear cells (PBMCs), taken when the disease was refractory, from a patient treated with antithyroid drugs. The sequence was obtained from a female donor with Graves disease.

CDR3 loop: CASASGQGTGELFF. In DNA, the CDR3 is TGTGCCAGCGCCAGCGGACAGGGTACCGGGGAGCTGTTTTTT. The chain recombines TRBV2 with TRBJ2-2; TRBD1 matches at 8 bases. The CDR3 extends over 14 amino acids. Per germline, CDR1 SNHLY and CDR2 FYNNEI. The J segment lost 5 bases and the V segment lost 8 bases, leaving 7 bases of the junction unmatched.